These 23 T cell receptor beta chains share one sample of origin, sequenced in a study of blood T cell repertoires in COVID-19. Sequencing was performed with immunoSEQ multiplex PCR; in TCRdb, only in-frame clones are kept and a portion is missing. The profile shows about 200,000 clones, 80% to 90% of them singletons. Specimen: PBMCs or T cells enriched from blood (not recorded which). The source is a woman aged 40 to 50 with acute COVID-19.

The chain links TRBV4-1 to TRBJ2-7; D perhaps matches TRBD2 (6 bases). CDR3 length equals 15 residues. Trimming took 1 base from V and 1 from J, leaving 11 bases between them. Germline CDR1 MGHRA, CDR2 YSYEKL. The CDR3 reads CASSQVQLASYEQYF. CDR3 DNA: TGCGCCAGCAGCCAAGTACAACTAGCTTCCTACGAGCAGTACTTC.

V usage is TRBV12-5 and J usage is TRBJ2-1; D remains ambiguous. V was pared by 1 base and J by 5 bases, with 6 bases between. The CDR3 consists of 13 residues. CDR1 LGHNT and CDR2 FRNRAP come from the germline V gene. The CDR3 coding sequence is TGTGCTAGTGGTTTGGGGCCGCACAATGAGCAGTTCTTC. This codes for CASGLGPHNEQFF.

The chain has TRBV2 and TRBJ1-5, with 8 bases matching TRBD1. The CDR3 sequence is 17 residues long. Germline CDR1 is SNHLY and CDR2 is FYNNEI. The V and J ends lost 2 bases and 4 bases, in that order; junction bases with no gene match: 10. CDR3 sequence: CASSEFGRGLINQPQHF. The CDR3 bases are TGTGCCAGCAGTGAATTCGGCAGGGGGCTGATAAATCAGCCCCAGCATTTT.

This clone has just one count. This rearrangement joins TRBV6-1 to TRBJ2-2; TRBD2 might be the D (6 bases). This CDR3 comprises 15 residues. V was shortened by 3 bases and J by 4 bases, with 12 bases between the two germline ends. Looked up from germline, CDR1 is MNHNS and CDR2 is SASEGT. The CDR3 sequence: CASSDGTAGTGELFF. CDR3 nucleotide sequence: TGTGCCAGCAGTGACGGGACTGCCGGCACCGGGGAGCTGTTTTTT.

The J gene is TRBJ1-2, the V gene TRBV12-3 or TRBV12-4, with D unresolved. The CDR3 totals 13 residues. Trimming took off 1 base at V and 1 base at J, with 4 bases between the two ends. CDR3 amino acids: CASSLGGNYGYTF. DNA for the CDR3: TGTGCCAGCAGTTTAGGCGGTAACTATGGCTACACCTTC.

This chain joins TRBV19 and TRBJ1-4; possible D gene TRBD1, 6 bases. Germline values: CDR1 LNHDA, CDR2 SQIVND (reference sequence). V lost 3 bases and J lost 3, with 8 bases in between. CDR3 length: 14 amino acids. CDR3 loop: CASSIQGPNEKLFF. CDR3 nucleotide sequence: TGTGCCAGTAGTATCCAGGGGCCTAATGAAAAACTGTTTTTT. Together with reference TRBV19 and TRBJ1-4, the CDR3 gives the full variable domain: DGGITQSPKYLFRKEGQNVTLSCEQNLNHDAMYWYRQDPGQGLRLIYYSQIVNDFQKGDIAEGYSVSREKKESFPLTVTSAQKNPTAFYLCASSIQGPNEKLFFGSGTQLSVL.

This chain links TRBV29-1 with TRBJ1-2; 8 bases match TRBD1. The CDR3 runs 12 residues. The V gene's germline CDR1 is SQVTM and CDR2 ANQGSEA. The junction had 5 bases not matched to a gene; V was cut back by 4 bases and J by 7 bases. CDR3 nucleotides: TGCAGCGTTGCCGGACAGGGCTCTGGCTACACCTTC. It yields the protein CSVAGQGSGYTF. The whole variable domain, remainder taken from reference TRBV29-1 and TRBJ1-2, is SAVISQKPSRDICQRGTSLTIQCQVDSQVTMMFWYRQQPGQSLTLIATANQGSEATYESGFVIDKFPISRPNLTFSTLTVSNMSPEDSSIYLCSVAGQGSGYTFGSGTRLTVV.

The CDR3 region is CSARVGDTQYF. Here the CDR3 DNA reads TGCAGTGCTAGAGTCGGGGATACGCAGTATTTT. This chain uses TRBV20-1 with TRBJ2-3, with D unresolved. V was cut by 1 base and J by 6 bases, with 5 bases left in between. CDR3 length: 11 amino acids. Looked up from germline, CDR1 is DFQATT and CDR2 is SNEGSKA (reference sequence).

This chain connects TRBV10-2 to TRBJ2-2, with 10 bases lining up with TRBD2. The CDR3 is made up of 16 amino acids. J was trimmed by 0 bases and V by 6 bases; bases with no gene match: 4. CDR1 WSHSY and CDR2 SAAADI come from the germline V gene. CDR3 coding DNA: TGCGCCAGCAGGGCAACTAGCGGGGCGAACACCGGGGAGCTGTTTTTT. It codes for CASRATSGANTGELFF.

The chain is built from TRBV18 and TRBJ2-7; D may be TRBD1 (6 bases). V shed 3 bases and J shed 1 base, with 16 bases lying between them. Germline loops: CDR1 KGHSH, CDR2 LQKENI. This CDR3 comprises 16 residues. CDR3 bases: TGTGCCAGCTCACCTATCCTAGGGACACCATCCTACGAGCAGTACTTC. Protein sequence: CASSPILGTPSYEQYF.

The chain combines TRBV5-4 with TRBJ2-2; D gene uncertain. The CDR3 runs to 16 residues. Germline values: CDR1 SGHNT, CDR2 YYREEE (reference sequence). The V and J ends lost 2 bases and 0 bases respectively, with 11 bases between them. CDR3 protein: CASSFSPTTNTGELFF. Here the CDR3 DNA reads TGTGCCAGCAGCTTCTCCCCGACAACGAACACCGGGGAGCTGTTTTTT.

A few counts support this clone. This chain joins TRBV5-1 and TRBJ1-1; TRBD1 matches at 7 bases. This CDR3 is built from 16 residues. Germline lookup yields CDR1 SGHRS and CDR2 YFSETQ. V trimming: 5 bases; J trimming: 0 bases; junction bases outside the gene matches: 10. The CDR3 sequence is CASRHGTVQMNTEAFF. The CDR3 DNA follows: TGCGCCAGCAGACACGGGACAGTACAGATGAACACTGAAGCTTTCTTT.

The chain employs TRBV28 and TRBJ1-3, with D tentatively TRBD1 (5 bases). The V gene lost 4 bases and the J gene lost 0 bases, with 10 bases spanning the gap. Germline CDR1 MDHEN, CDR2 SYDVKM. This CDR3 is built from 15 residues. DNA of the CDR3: TGTGCCAGCAGTTCTGGGGCAACCTCTGGAAACACCATATATTTT. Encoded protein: CASSSGATSGNTIYF.

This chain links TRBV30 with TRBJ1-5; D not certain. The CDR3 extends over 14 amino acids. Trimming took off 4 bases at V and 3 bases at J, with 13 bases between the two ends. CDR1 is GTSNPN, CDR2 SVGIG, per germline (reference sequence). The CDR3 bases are TGTGCCTGGACCTTACGGACTTACAATCAGCCCCAGCATTTT. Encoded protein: CAWTLRTYNQPQHF.

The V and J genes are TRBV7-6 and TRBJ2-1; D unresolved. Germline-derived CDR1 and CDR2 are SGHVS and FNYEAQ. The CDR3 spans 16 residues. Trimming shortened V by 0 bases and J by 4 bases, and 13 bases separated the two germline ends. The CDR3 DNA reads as TGTGCCAGCAGCTTAGCTAGGTTCGGCGGATACAATGAGCAGTTCTTC. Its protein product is CASSLARFGGYNEQFF.

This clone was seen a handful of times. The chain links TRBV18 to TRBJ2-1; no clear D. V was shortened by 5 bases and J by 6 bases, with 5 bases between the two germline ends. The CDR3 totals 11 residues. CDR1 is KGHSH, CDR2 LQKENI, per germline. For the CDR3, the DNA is TGTGCCAGCTCAGCTAGCAATGAGCAGTTCTTC. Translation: CASSASNEQFF.

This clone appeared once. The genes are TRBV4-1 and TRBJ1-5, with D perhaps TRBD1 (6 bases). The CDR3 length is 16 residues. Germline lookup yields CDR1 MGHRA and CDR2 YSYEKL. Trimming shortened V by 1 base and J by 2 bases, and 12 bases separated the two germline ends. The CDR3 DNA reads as TGCGCCAGCAGCCAAGGGCGGGGGGCTGGCAATCAGCCCCAGCATTTT. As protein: CASSQGRGAGNQPQHF.

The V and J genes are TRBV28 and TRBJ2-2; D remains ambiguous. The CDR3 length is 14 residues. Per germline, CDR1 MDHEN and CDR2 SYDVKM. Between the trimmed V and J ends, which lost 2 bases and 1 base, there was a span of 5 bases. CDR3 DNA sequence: TGTGCCAGCAGTTTAGTACAGAACACCGGGGAGCTGTTTTTT. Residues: CASSLVQNTGELFF.

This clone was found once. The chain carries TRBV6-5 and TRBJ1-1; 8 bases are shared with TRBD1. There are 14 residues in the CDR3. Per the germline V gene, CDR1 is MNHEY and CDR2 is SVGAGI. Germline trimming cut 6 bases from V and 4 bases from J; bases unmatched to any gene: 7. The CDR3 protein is CASRLTGGVTEAFF. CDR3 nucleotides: TGTGCCAGCAGACTAACAGGGGGAGTCACTGAAGCTTTCTTT.

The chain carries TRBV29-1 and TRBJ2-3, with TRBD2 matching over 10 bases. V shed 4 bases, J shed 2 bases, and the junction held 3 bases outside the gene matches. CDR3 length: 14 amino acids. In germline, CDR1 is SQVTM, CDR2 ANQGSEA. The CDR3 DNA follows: TGCAGCGTTGGTGGACTAGCGGACACAGATACGCAGTATTTT. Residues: CSVGGLADTDTQYF.

DNA for the CDR3: TGTGCCAGCAGTGAATCCACAGGGCCTAGCACAGATACGCAGTATTTT. Protein product: CASSESTGPSTDTQYF. The chain combines TRBV25-1 with TRBJ2-3; weak D call: TRBD1 (6 bases). Trimming took off 1 base at V and 0 bases at J, with 11 bases between the two ends. The CDR3 length is 16 residues. Germline values: CDR1 MGHDK, CDR2 SYGVNS.

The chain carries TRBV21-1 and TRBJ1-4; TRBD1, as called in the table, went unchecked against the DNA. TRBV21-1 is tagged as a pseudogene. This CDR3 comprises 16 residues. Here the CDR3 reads CASSKGTGQTNEKLFF. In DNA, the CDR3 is TGTGCCAGCAGCAAGGGGACAGGGCAAACTAATGAAAAACTGTTTTTT.

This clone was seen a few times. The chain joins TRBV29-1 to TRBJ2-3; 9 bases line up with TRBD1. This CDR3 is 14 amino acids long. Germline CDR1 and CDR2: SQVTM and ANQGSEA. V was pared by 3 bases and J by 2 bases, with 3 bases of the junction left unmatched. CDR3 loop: CSVEDRGPTDTQYF. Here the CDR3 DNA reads TGCAGCGTTGAGGACAGGGGACCCACAGATACGCAGTATTTT.